One and the same sample provided the 8 T cell receptor beta chains below, sequenced in a study of Ad26.COV2.S vaccination and SARS-CoV-2 variants. Only in-frame clones appear in the TCRdb table, and some are missing; sequencing was by immunoSEQ multiplex PCR. The repertoire holds around 420,000 clones, with 85% to 90% as singletons. Sample treatment: 15 to 20 received Ad26.COV2.S at low or high dose, single or two shots; 5 received placebo; per-sample allocation not given. The samples were gathered on day 63 after the first injection of vaccine or placebo. Sequencing was performed on peripheral blood, taken in a trial of Ad26.COV2.S vaccine versus placebo. The receptors derive from a person between 18 and 65 years old who received the Ad26.COV2.S COVID-19 vaccine or a placebo.

The count of this clone is one. The chain carries TRBV20-1 and TRBJ1-5; 9 nucleotides align to TRBD1. CDR3 length: 13 residues. Germline loops: CDR1 DFQATT, CDR2 SNEGSKA (reference sequence). V was clipped by 3 bases and J by 6 bases; unmatched bases: 3. CDR3 in amino acids: CSASGQGPQPQHF. In DNA, the CDR3 is TGCAGTGCTAGTGGACAGGGGCCTCAGCCCCAGCATTTT.

V is TRBV15 and J is TRBJ2-3, with D perhaps matching TRBD1 or TRBD2 (5 bases each). Germline lookup yields CDR1 LNHNV and CDR2 YYDKDF (reference sequence). The length of the CDR3 is 14 residues. Trimming took off 3 bases at V and 2 bases at J, with 9 bases between the two ends. The CDR3 loop is CATSSGALTDTQYF. As DNA, the CDR3 is TGTGCCACCAGCAGCGGGGCCCTCACAGATACGCAGTATTTT.

The CDR3 nucleotides read TGTGCCAGCAGTTTAGGGACGGAAGGTGCCCAGCATTTT. As protein: CASSLGTEGAQHF. This chain joins TRBV28 and TRBJ1-5, with D maybe TRBD1 (5 bases). Germline V gives CDR1 MDHEN, CDR2 SYDVKM. The CDR3 contains 13 residues. Deletions cut 2 bases from V and 11 bases from J, with 13 bases between.

The chain recombines TRBV25-1 with TRBJ1-1; tentative D call: TRBD1 (5 bases). The germline V gene has CDR1 MGHDK and CDR2 SYGVNS. Trimming left V 5 bases short and J 8 bases short, with 18 bases between. CDR3 size: 14 residues. For the CDR3, the DNA is TGTGCCAGCAGTCCCTCTGGGGGGAAGGCGGAAGCTTTCTTT. Translated, it gives CASSPSGGKAEAFF.

The chain links TRBV6-2 or TRBV6-3 to TRBJ2-7, with D perhaps given as TRBD1 or TRBD2 (6 bases each). The CDR3 has 14 residues. V lost 4 bases to trimming and J lost 3 bases, with 13 bases between them. Germline CDR1 and CDR2: MNHEY and SVGEGT. CDR3 loop: CASSSEGGLYEQYF. The CDR3, as DNA: TGTGCCAGCAGTTCGGAAGGGGGGCTCTACGAGCAGTACTTC.

The chain is built from TRBV11-2 and TRBJ1-2, with a possible D match to TRBD1 (5 bases). Trimming took off 5 bases at V and 4 bases at J, with 14 bases between the two ends. This CDR3 spans 14 amino acids. Germline loops: CDR1 SGHAT, CDR2 FQNNGV. CDR3 nucleotides: TGTGCCAGCAGCATTGAGGGGACTCTCTATGGCTACACCTTC. Encoded protein: CASSIEGTLYGYTF.

The chain couples TRBV24-1 to TRBJ2-7, with 9 nucleotides matching TRBD1. Germline loops: CDR1 KGHDR, CDR2 SFDVKD. The CDR3 contains 13 residues. V shed 9 bases and J 5 bases; nucleotides not matched to a gene: 7. This CDR3 reads CATAGQGPHEQYF. DNA for the CDR3: TGTGCCACCGCGGGACAGGGTCCCCACGAGCAGTACTTC.

The V call is TRBV20-1, the J call TRBJ2-5; D is possibly TRBD1 (6 bases). V shed 6 bases and J shed 5 bases, with 10 bases lying between them. Germline V gene lookup returns CDR1 DFQATT and CDR2 SNEGSKA (reference sequence). This CDR3 has 11 residues. DNA for the CDR3: TGCAGTGCCAATAGGGGGGAGACCCAGTACTTC. Translating it yields CSANRGETQYF.